Reported below is one T cell receptor (beta chain). This CDR3 is 15 amino acids long. Trimming stripped 0 bases from V and 7 bases from J, with 13 bases between. Germline assignment: CDR1 SGDLS and CDR2 YYNGEE. This record comes from a study of blood T cell repertoires in COVID-19. Overall study: COVID-19 samples, acute and convalescent, were from the United States, Italy and Spain. PBMCs, B-cell-depleted T cells, or T cells provided the cDNA or gDNA that made up the material.

Original data processing: Reference gene primer amplification gave nucleated cell count estimates. Clones were read by immunoSEQ multiplex PCR, and TCRdb kept only the in-frame ones, dropping some. Clonal size and the V and J genes are those of that table, whereas D and trimming came from the DNA. The sample lists about 120,000 clones, more than 75% occurring once. This rearrangement joins TRBV9 to TRBJ1-4; D call uncertain. Material: peripheral blood. The clonotype originates from a woman aged 45-65 years with acute or convalescent COVID-19. The CDR3 here is CASSVGTSAGEKLFF. DNA of the CDR3: TGTGCCAGCAGCGTAGGAACAAGCGCTGGTGAAAAACTGTTTTTT.